These 17 T cell receptor beta chains came from one sample sequenced in a study of glioma-infiltrating T cells after dendritic cell vaccination. Profiling relied on immunoSEQ multiplex PCR, and the TCRdb table lists in-frame clones only, not all of them. This sample carries approximately 82,000 clones, roughly 90% of them seen once, and the ten largest clones take 3.2%. The sample consisted of blood, taken before dendritic cell vaccination. These receptors were taken from a human donor with glioblastoma.

This clone appeared once. The V gene is TRBV19, the J gene TRBJ1-2, with D possibly being TRBD1 (6 bases). There are 13 residues in the CDR3. V was trimmed by 3 bases and J by 4 bases, leaving 9 bases between them. CDR1 and CDR2 from the germline V gene are LNHDA and SQIVND (reference sequence). In DNA form, the CDR3 reads TGTGCCAGTAGTATCGGGACACTCTATGGCTACACCTTC. Protein sequence: CASSIGTLYGYTF. Full variable domain (rest looked up from reference TRBV19 and TRBJ1-2): DGGITQSPKYLFRKEGQNVTLSCEQNLNHDAMYWYRQDPGQGLRLIYYSQIVNDFQKGDIAEGYSVSREKKESFPLTVTSAQKNPTAFYLCASSIGTLYGYTFGSGTRLTVV.

The V gene is TRBV12-5, the J gene TRBJ1-2; D is undetermined. Trimming took off 3 bases at V and 4 bases at J, with 9 bases between the two ends. This CDR3 contains 13 residues. CDR1 LGHNT and CDR2 FRNRAP come from the germline V gene. The CDR3 reads CASGLGGFYGYTF. CDR3 DNA: TGTGCTAGTGGTTTAGGCGGCTTCTATGGCTACACCTTC.

The chain links TRBV5-4 to TRBJ1-6; unclear D gene. CDR1 and CDR2 from the germline V gene are SGHNT and YYREEE (reference sequence). The CDR3 sequence is 15 residues long. With 1 base removed from V and 7 bases from J, the gap between germline ends came to 12 bases. The CDR3, as DNA: TGTGCCAGCAGCTTGCAAGGACCGGGGAATTCACCCCTCCACTTT. It encodes CASSLQGPGNSPLHF.

The J gene is TRBJ1-4, the V gene TRBV5-1; 11 nucleotides match TRBD1. Germline-derived CDR1 and CDR2 are SGHRS and YFSETQ. J was trimmed by 2 bases and V by 3 bases; bases with no gene match: 3. The CDR3 totals 16 residues. CDR3 residues: CASSSGTGGTNEKLFF. The CDR3 coding sequence is TGCGCCAGCAGCTCGGGGACAGGGGGGACTAATGAAAAACTGTTTTTT. Looking up the rest from reference TRBV5-1 and TRBJ1-4 gives the full variable domain: KAGVTQTPRYLIKTRGQQVTLSCSPISGHRSVSWYQQTPGQGLQFLFEYFSETQRNKGNFPGRFSGRQFSNSRSEMNVSTLELGDSALYLCASSSGTGGTNEKLFFGSGTQLSVL.

The chain has TRBV1 and TRBJ2-3; no DNA check was done on the table's D call, TRBD2. TRBV1 is a recognized pseudogene. This CDR3 contains 13 residues. Here the CDR3 DNA reads TGCACCAGCAGCGCACGGTATAAGTCTACGCAGTATTTT. Translating it yields CTSSARYKSTQYF.

V usage is TRBV11-3 and J usage is TRBJ1-1, with D perhaps matching TRBD1 (5 bases). CDR3 size: 15 residues. Germline V CDR1 and CDR2: SGHNT, YENEEA. The V and J ends lost 3 bases and 2 bases respectively, with 13 bases between them. As DNA, the CDR3 is TGTGCCAGCAGCTTCTGGAGGGGATACAACACTGAAGCTTTCTTT. It specifies CASSFWRGYNTEAFF.

This clone is a singleton in its sample. This rearrangement joins TRBV4-1 to TRBJ2-5; TRBD2 matches at 11 bases. This CDR3 region has 16 residues. Germline CDR1 reads MGHRA; CDR2 reads YSYEKL. V lost 0 bases, J lost 4 bases, and 4 bases stayed unmatched. The CDR3 nucleotides read TGCGCCAGCAGCCAAGATAGCGGACTAGCGGGAGAGACCCAGTACTTC. Protein product: CASSQDSGLAGETQYF.

The chain uses TRBV4-1 and TRBJ2-5; possible D gene TRBD1, 5 bases. Between the trimmed V and J ends, which lost 3 bases and 4 bases, there was a span of 18 bases. The CDR3 sequence is 16 residues long. The germline CDR1 and CDR2 sequences are MGHRA and YSYEKL. The CDR3 reads CASSQLTIREGETQYF. The CDR3 nucleotides read TGCGCCAGCAGCCAGCTTACTATCAGGGAAGGAGAGACCCAGTACTTC.

The V gene is TRBV2, the J gene TRBJ2-5; tentative D call: TRBD1 (5 bases). CDR3 size: 14 residues. Germline lookup yields CDR1 SNHLY and CDR2 FYNNEI. Between the trimmed V and J ends, which lost 5 bases and 5 bases, there was a span of 15 bases. Here the CDR3 DNA reads TGTGCCAGCAGTCCTGGGGCACCTCCGGAGACCCAGTACTTC. Protein product: CASSPGAPPETQYF. The full variable domain, its missing parts supplied by reference TRBV2 and TRBJ2-5, is EPEVTQTPSHQVTQMGQEVILRCVPISNHLYFYWYRQILGQKVEFLVSFYNNEISEKSEIFDDQFSVERPDGSNFTLKIRSTKLEDSAMYFCASSPGAPPETQYFGPGTRLLVL.

The rearrangement links TRBV19 to TRBJ2-5, with TRBD2 matching 11 bases. CDR3 length: 15 residues. The germline V gene has CDR1 LNHDA and CDR2 SQIVND (reference sequence). V lost 5 bases to trimming and J lost 0 bases; unmatched junction nucleotides: 2. The CDR3 protein is CASSLSGRDQETQYF. For the CDR3, the DNA is TGTGCCAGTAGTCTTAGCGGGAGGGACCAAGAGACCCAGTACTTC.

This clone came up a few times. V and J are TRBV10-1 and TRBJ2-5, with 9 bases fitting TRBD1. In germline, CDR1 is WNHNN, CDR2 SYGVQD (reference sequence). This CDR3 spans 19 amino acids. J gave up 5 bases and V 1 base, and 17 bases lay outside the gene matches. The CDR3 DNA follows: TGCGCCAGCAGTGAGTGGGCCTTAGTTACAGGGGGCGTGGGGGAGACCCAGTACTTC. Its translation: CASSEWALVTGGVGETQYF.

This clone appeared once. The junction departs from germline at one end; a sequencing error may be responsible. The sample holds other DNA sequences that translate to the same CDR3. The CDR3 coding sequence is TGTGCCAGCAGCCCCGAGGCAGGGATAAATTCCCCCCTCCACTTT. It translates to CASSPEAGINSPLHF. The chain recombines TRBV9 with TRBJ1-6, with D possibly matching TRBD1 (5 bases). The CDR3 length is 15 residues. Germline V gene lookup returns CDR1 SGDLS and CDR2 YYNGEE.

This rearrangement joins TRBV2 to TRBJ1-2, with TRBD1 identical over 7 bases. J was trimmed by 3 bases and V by 4 bases; bases with no gene match: 2. This CDR3 contains 13 residues. Germline assignment: CDR1 SNHLY and CDR2 FYNNEI. The CDR3 bases are TGTGCCAGCAGTGGAGGACAGGACTATGGCTACACCTTC. Protein sequence: CASSGGQDYGYTF.

The chain uses TRBV27 and TRBJ1-2; D may be TRBD1 (5 bases). Trimming removed 6 bases from V and 7 bases from J, with 21 bases in between. The CDR3 totals 15 residues. Germline lookup yields CDR1 MNHEY and CDR2 SMNVEV (reference sequence). The CDR3 reads CASRQLWTIPSGYTF. The CDR3 bases are TGTGCCAGCAGGCAGCTTTGGACAATTCCATCTGGCTACACCTTC.

The rearrangement uses TRBV2 and TRBJ2-3; D unresolved. The CDR3 contains 15 residues. The V end was cut by 3 bases, the J end by 1 base, with 11 bases between. Germline values: CDR1 SNHLY, CDR2 FYNNEI. The CDR3: CASSERRPGTDTQYF. CDR3 sequence (DNA): TGTGCCAGCAGTGAGAGGCGGCCGGGCACAGATACGCAGTATTTT.

This clone was recorded once. The chain carries TRBV4-1 and TRBJ2-2; a possible D gene is TRBD1 (6 bases). The CDR3 runs 14 residues. V lost 4 bases and J lost 6, with 12 bases in between. Germline V CDR1 and CDR2: MGHRA, YSYEKL. The CDR3 nucleotides read TGCGCCAGCAGCCGAGAACAGGGTGCCGGGGAGCTGTTTTTT. Protein sequence: CASSREQGAGELFF.

This chain uses TRBV13 with TRBJ2-1; TRBD2 aligns across 15 bases. Germline CDR1 is PRHDT and CDR2 is FYEKMQ (reference sequence). The V and J ends lost 5 bases and 8 bases, in that order; junction bases with no gene match: 10. The CDR3 length is 17 residues. CDR3 nucleotide sequence: TGTGCCAGCAGCCTCAGGACTAGCGGGGGGGGAGGAGATGAGCAGTTCTTC. It codes for CASSLRTSGGGGDEQFF.